This T cell receptor (beta chain) was sequenced for a study of T cell repertoires in cytomegalovirus infection (dated by TCRdb to about 2019). Turning to the overall study: The HLA type of each donor mattered for the analysis, because public TCR beta signatures pointed to carriage of CMV infection along with the matching HLA type. Overall results and qualifications from the work: Cumulative frequency of public TCR beta family members discriminated carriers of CMV infection plus the relevant HLA type in this cohort and an independent 352-donor cohort. The ex vivo response was dominated by HLA-C-restricted CMV-specific TCR beta clonotypes, which also provided the single most frequent clonotype in two of eight donors.

The CDR3 runs 14 amino acids, cysteine and phenylalanine included. The sequence is cut down to CDR3 DNA, 42 bases in frame from base 1. Relative to germline, V is 2 bases shorter and J is 0 bases shorter, with 8 bases between their ends. Reading the germline V gene (reference sequence) gives CDR1 SGHAT and CDR2 FQDESV. This clonotype was observed a few times. What antigen it recognizes has not been identified. Per-nucleotide qualities are absent, and no much larger clonotype sits a single base away. TCRdb names Illumina HiSeq 1500 as the instrument used. The public reads were reprocessed in TCRdb via fastp at Q25 and MiXCR, keeping in-frame beta chains. A single entry per CDR3 protein holds the most common genes and DNA from its merged rows. The sample table contains around 550,000 distinct CDR3 sequences; only one count was recorded for about 25% of them. About 13% of the sample lies in the top ten.

Source material: PBMCs. The chain joins TRBV11-1 to TRBJ2-7; the D gene may be TRBD1 or TRBD2, since each aligns over 5 bases. This receptor was obtained from a human donor in good health (CMV status not recorded). Some clones in this sample may be carry-over from other donors' samples. The CDR3 here reads CASSLRDDSYEQYF. The DNA reads TGTGCCAGCAGCTTACGGGACGACTCCTACGAGCAGTACTTC.